The rows below give T cell receptor beta chains drawn from one sample of a study of human T cells and chemical hapten exposure. MiXCR, applied by TCRdb to the RACE reads, yields one record per CDR3 protein. This table holds more than 30,000 distinct CDR3 sequences, around 6.8% found once. Here the sequenced sample was whole blood, taken in connection with sensitization to the hapten diphenylcyclopropenone (DPC). Source of these receptors: a woman aged 25-40 years with alopecia areata. Some clones in this sample may be carry-over from other donors' samples. Each CDR3 is given with its conserved first and last residue. D genes are given only for firm matches. For some rows the clone size is stated as once, few or many, or as a class when expanded; others skip it.

TRBV6-2/TRBV6-3	TRBJ1-2	TRBD1	NA	TGTGCCAGCAGCCCGAGGGGGCTAAAGGCGAACTATGGCTACACCTTC	CASSPRGLKANYGYTF
TRBV4-3	TRBJ2-7	TRBD1	NA	TGCGCCAGCAGCCAAGCCCTATCCGGACAGGGTAGGTACGAGCAGTACTTC	CASSQALSGQGRYEQYF
TRBV20-1	TRBJ2-1	NA	NA	TGCAGTGCCAGCCCTAGGGGGAATGAGCAGTTCTTC	CSASPRGNEQFF
TRBV6-5	TRBJ2-7	NA	NA	TGTGCCAGCAGTTACTCCTTAGACACCTACGAGCAGTACTTC	CASSYSLDTYEQYF
TRBV12-3/TRBV12-4	TRBJ2-7	TRBD2	NA	TGTGCCAGCAGATTTAGCGGGGGGGCCGCCGAGCAGTACTTC	CASRFSGGAAEQYF
TRBV7-9	TRBJ2-7	NA	NA	TGTGCCAGCAGCTTTGAACTCTCCTACGAGCAGTACTTC	CASSFELSYEQYF
TRBV20-1	TRBJ2-1	TRBD1	many	TGCAGTGCTAGAGCCCCCGGGACAGGGGGCAGGAATGAGCAGTTCTTC	CSARAPGTGGRNEQFF
TRBV12-3/TRBV12-4	TRBJ1-5	NA	few	TGTGCCAGCAGTTCGAGCGGGCCGTCAGGCCACAATCAGCCCCAGCATTTT	CASSSSGPSGHNQPQHF
TRBV5-1	TRBJ2-7	NA	many	TGCGCCAGCAGTCGGCGAGTAGCCGGGAACTCCTACGAGCAGTACTTC	CASSRRVAGNSYEQYF
TRBV4-3	TRBJ2-7	TRBD1	NA	TGCGCCAGCAGCCAAGACTGGGGACAGTCCTACGAGCAGTACTTC	CASSQDWGQSYEQYF
TRBV11-3	TRBJ2-2	NA	few	TGTGCCAGCAGCCCCCCTCGTAGCACCGGGGAGCTGTTTTTT	CASSPPRSTGELFF
TRBV6-5	TRBJ2-7	NA	many	TGTGCCAGCAGTCGACAGGGAGGCGGCTACGAGCAGTACTTC	CASSRQGGGYEQYF
TRBV20-1	TRBJ2-7	NA	many	TGCAGTGCTAGTTGGGGGTCTTCCTACGAGCAGTACTTC	CSASWGSSYEQYF
TRBV4-1	TRBJ1-1	NA	many	TGCGCCAGCAGCCATGAAGGGTACACTGAAGCTTTCTTT	CASSHEGYTEAFF
TRBV11-2	TRBJ1-1	NA	many	TGTGCCAGCAGCTTAGTACTTGGGAACACTGAAGCTTTCTTT	CASSLVLGNTEAFF
TRBV18	TRBJ2-3	TRBD1	many	TGTGCCAGCTCGGGACAGCTCGATAGCACAGATACGCAGTATTTT	CASSGQLDSTDTQYF
TRBV4-3	TRBJ2-3	TRBD1	few	TGCGCCAGCAGCCAGACACAGGGGACAGATACGCAGTATTTT	CASSQTQGTDTQYF
TRBV2	TRBJ1-1	NA	many	TGTGCCAGCTTGACATTCTCGGGGGTTACGAACACTGAAGCTTTCTTT	CASLTFSGVTNTEAFF
TRBV28	TRBJ1-5	NA	many	TGTGCCAGCAGTTTCGGGGCGAGGAGGACACAGCCCCAGCATTTT	CASSFGARRTQPQHF
TRBV28	TRBJ2-3	NA	few	TGTGCCAGCAGTTTGAAGGTTGCGCAGTATTTT	CASSLKVAQYF
TRBV12-3/TRBV12-4	TRBJ2-2	TRBD1	many	TGTGCCAGCAACACCCGGGACAGGGTCGGGGAGCTGTTTTTT	CASNTRDRVGELFF
TRBV7-2	TRBJ1-5	TRBD1	many	TGTGCCAGCAGCTTAGATTGGGACAGGAGCAATCAGCCCCAGCATTTT	CASSLDWDRSNQPQHF
TRBV6-6	TRBJ1-5	TRBD1	few	TGTGCCAGCAGCCAAGGGGGCCATAGCAATCAGCCCCAGCATTTT	CASSQGGHSNQPQHF
TRBV5-6	TRBJ1-6	NA	NA	TGTGCCAGCAGCTCCCCAGGCAGCGAGATTAATTCACCCCTCCACTTT	CASSSPGSEINSPLHF
TRBV12-3/TRBV12-4	TRBJ1-4	NA	few	TGTGCCAGCAGTTTAATTGCCAGGAATGAAAAACTGTTTTTT	CASSLIARNEKLFF
TRBV20-1	TRBJ1-1	NA	few	TGCAGCCCCTGGGCCGGCACTGAAGCTTTCTTT	CSPWAGTEAFF
TRBV6-2/TRBV6-3	TRBJ2-5	NA	few	TGTGCCAGCACCATCGTAGGGGCAGTACTTCAAGAGACCCAGTACTTC	CASTIVGAVLQETQYF
TRBV6-2/TRBV6-3	TRBJ2-7	TRBD2	many	TGTGCCAGCAGTTACGTCCTAGCGGGGGCGGGCGAGCAGTACTTC	CASSYVLAGAGEQYF
TRBV3-1	TRBJ2-3	NA	many	TGTGCCAGCAGCCAGATGGACGCCCGATGGGCAGATACGCAGTATTTT	CASSQMDARWADTQYF
TRBV30	TRBJ1-6	TRBD1	few	TGTGCCTGGACCCGCGGACAGGGACGCTCACCCCTCCACTTT	CAWTRGQGRSPLHF
TRBV6-2/TRBV6-3	TRBJ2-3	NA	few	TGTGCCAGCTACCCGGACAGTACCCCAGATACGCAGTATTTT	CASYPDSTPDTQYF
TRBV6-1	TRBJ2-5	TRBD2	NA	TGTGCCAGCAGTGAACAGCGGGGGGGCCCGGAGACCCAGTACTTC	CASSEQRGGPETQYF
TRBV9	TRBJ2-3	NA	many	TGTGCCAGCAGCGTAGCTTCAGGGGACACAGATACGCAGTATTTT	CASSVASGDTDTQYF
TRBV6-2/TRBV6-3	TRBJ1-1	NA	NA	TGTGCCAGCAGCCACGACAGGAGATCGAACACTGAAGCTTTCTTT	CASSHDRRSNTEAFF
TRBV4-3	TRBJ1-2	NA	many	TGCGCCAGCAGCCAAGACGGCTCTACCCCCTATGGCTACACCTTC	CASSQDGSTPYGYTF
TRBV2	TRBJ2-5	TRBD1	few	TGTGCCAGCATTCTAACTCCGACCGGGACAGGGGGCTTGAGAGAGACCCAGTACTTC	CASILTPTGTGGLRETQYF
TRBV12-3/TRBV12-4	TRBJ1-2	NA	NA	TGTGTCATGGGGGGGAACTATGGCTACACCTTC	CVMGGNYGYTF
TRBV7-2	TRBJ1-1	TRBD1	NA	TGTGCCAGCAGCAGAAAAGGGGCAGGGGGAAAAAACACTGAAGCTTTCTTT	CASSRKGAGGKNTEAFF
TRBV28	TRBJ1-5	TRBD1	many	TGTGCCAGCAGCCTTATCCCCAGGACAGGCGGTCAGCCCCAGCATTTT	CASSLIPRTGGQPQHF
TRBV5-1	TRBJ2-3	NA	many	TGCGCCAGCAGCCCAGGGACGGCTGCAGATACGCAGTATTTT	CASSPGTAADTQYF
TRBV12-3/TRBV12-4	TRBJ1-1	NA	few	TGTGCCAGCAGGGAACAGTGGGCTGAAGCTTTCTTT	CASREQWAEAFF
TRBV20-1	TRBJ1-2	NA	NA	TGCACTACTAATTTACGAGGTATAGAGGGCTATGGCTACACCTTC	CTTNLRGIEGYGYTF
TRBV30	TRBJ2-7	NA	many	TGTGCCTGGAGTGTAGGGGGGCTCTACGAGCAGTACTTC	CAWSVGGLYEQYF
TRBV6-5	TRBJ2-3	TRBD1	NA	TGTGCCAGCAGTTACTCCCCGGGACAGGCCAGCACAGATACGCAGTATTTT	CASSYSPGQASTDTQYF
TRBV5-1	TRBJ1-1	TRBD1	many	TGCGCCAGCAGCCGGGACAGGGGTGTCACTGAAGCTTTCTTT	CASSRDRGVTEAFF
TRBV6-5	TRBJ2-3	NA	NA	TGTGCCAGCAGCCGCGGGGTGCGCACAGATACGCAGTATTTT	CASSRGVRTDTQYF
TRBV20-1	TRBJ1-6	TRBD1	few	TGCAGTGCTTCTGGACAGGGCTATAATTCACCCCTCCACTTT	CSASGQGYNSPLHF
TRBV27	TRBJ1-3	NA	many	TGTGCCAGCAGTTTCGTTGAGGGGACCGCGTTCACCATATATTTT	CASSFVEGTAFTIYF
TRBV15	TRBJ2-5	NA	many	TGTGCCACCAGCAGAGAGGCTAGCGTGGAGACCCAGTACTTC	CATSREASVETQYF
TRBV28	TRBJ2-5	TRBD2	many	TGTGCCAGCAAGAACGGGGGGGAGACCCAGTACTTC	CASKNGGETQYF
TRBV5-6	TRBJ1-2	NA	NA	TGTGCCAGCAGCTTCCCAGGGAGAACCAACTATGGCTACACCTTC	CASSFPGRTNYGYTF
TRBV15	TRBJ2-5	NA	NA	TGTGCCACCAGCAGAGGAAACACGGAGACCCAGTACTTC	CATSRGNTETQYF
TRBV21-1	TRBJ2-1	NA	NA	TGTGCCAGCAGCGGGAGGTCCCATAGCTACAATGAGCAGTTCTTC	CASSGRSHSYNEQFF
TRBV29-1	TRBJ2-5	TRBD1	medium-sized	TGCAGCGTTGAAGGGGGGACAGGACGGTACCAAGAGACCCAGTACTTC	CSVEGGTGRYQETQYF
TRBV9	TRBJ2-5	NA	many	TGTGCCAGCAGCGTAGAACCGGGGGCGAAGACCCAGTACTTC	CASSVEPGAKTQYF
TRBV12-3/TRBV12-4	TRBJ2-3	NA	few	TGTGCCAGCATGCGGGCAGATACGCAGTATTTT	CASMRADTQYF
TRBV6-2/TRBV6-3	TRBJ2-3	TRBD1	few	TGTGCCAGCAGTTGGGACAGGGACCCAGATACGCAGTATTTT	CASSWDRDPDTQYF
TRBV27	TRBJ2-3	NA	many	TGTGCCAGCAGTTTTGGGGTGTCCACAGATACGCAGTATTTT	CASSFGVSTDTQYF
TRBV7-9	TRBJ1-1	NA	few	TGTGCCAGCAGACCTAAAAGAAGGCTGAACACTGAAGCTTTCTTT	CASRPKRRLNTEAFF
TRBV12-3/TRBV12-4	TRBJ2-4	NA	many	TGTGCCAGCAGTTCGGATTCGGCCAAAAACATTCAGTACTTC	CASSSDSAKNIQYF